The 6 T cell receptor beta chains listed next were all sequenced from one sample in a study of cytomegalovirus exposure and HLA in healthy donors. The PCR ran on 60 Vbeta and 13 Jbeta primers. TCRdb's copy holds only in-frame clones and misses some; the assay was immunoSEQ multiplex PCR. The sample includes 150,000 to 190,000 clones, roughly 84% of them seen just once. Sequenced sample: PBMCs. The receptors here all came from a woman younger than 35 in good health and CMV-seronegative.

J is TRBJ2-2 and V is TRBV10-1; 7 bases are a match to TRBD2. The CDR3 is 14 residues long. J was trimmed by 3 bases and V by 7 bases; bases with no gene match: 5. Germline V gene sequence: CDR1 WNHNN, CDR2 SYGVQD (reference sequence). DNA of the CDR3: TGCGCCAGCAAAGGGCTAGCGGACACCGGGGAGCTGTTTTTT. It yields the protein CASKGLADTGELFF.

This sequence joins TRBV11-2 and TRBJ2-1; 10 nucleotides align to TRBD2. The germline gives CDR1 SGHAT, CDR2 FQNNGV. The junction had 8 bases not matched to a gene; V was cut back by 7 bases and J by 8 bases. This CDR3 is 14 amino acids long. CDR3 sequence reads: CASTTSGKSDEQFF. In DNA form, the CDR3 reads TGTGCCAGCACAACTAGCGGGAAGAGTGATGAGCAGTTCTTC.

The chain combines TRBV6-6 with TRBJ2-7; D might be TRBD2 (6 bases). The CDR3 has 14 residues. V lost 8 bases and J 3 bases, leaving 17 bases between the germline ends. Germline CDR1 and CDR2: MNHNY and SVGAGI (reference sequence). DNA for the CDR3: TGTGCCAGCGCCCCGTTAGGAGGGGACTACGAGCAGTACTTC. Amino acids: CASAPLGGDYEQYF.

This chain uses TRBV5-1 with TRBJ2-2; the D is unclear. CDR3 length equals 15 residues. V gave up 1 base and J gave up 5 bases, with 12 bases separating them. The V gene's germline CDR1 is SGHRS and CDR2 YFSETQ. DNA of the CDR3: TGCGCCAGCAGCTTGACCGAACTAACGACCGGGGAGCTGTTTTTT. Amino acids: CASSLTELTTGELFF. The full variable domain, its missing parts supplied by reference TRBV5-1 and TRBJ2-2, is KAGVTQTPRYLIKTRGQQVTLSCSPISGHRSVSWYQQTPGQGLQFLFEYFSETQRNKGNFPGRFSGRQFSNSRSEMNVSTLELGDSALYLCASSLTELTTGELFFGEGSRLTVL.

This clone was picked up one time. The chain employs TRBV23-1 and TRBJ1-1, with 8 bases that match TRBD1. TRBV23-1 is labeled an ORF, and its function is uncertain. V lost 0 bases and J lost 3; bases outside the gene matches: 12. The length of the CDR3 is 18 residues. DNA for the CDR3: TGCGCCAGCAGTCAATCGGGGGGCAGGGGGCGCGTCCACACTGAAGCTTTCTTT. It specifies CASSQSGGRGRVHTEAFF.

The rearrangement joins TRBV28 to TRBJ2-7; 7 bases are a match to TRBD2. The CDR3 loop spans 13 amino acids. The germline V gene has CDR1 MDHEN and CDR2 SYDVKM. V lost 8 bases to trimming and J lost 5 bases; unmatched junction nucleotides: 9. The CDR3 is CASGVGGPNEQYF. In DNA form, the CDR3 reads TGTGCCAGCGGCGTGGGAGGGCCTAACGAGCAGTACTTC.